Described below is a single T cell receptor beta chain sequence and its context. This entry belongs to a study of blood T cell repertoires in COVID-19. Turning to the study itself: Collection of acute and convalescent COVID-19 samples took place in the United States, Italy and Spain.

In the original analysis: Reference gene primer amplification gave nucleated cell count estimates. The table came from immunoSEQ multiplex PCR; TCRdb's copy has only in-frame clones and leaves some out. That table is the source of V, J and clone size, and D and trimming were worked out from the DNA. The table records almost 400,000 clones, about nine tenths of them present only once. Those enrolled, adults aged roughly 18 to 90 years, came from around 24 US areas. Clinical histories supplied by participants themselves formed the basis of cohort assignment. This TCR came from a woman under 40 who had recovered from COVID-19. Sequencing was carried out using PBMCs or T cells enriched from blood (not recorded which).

CDR3 nucleotides: TGCGCCAGCAGCCAAGACCCTACAGGGACGATGCTTACTAATGAAAAACTGTTTTTT. This translates into CASSQDPTGTMLTNEKLFF. The rearrangement links TRBV4-3 to TRBJ1-4, with D tentatively TRBD1 (6 bases). CDR1 is LGHNA, CDR2 YSLEER, per germline. This CDR3 is built from 19 residues. The V gene lost 0 bases and the J gene lost 2 bases, with 19 bases spanning the gap.